Below, 8 T cell receptor beta chains from the same sample are listed, as sequenced in a study of blood T cells in healthy people across ages. A second roughly 6 to 11 cycle PCR used barcoded and J-beta primers. One entry per CDR3 protein results from TCRdb running MiXCR on the 5' RACE reads. The repertoire consists of about 780,000 distinct CDR3 sequences, with less than 60% occurring once and the leading ten covering 15% to 20%. Sequenced: blood. The receptors were gathered from a man older than 75 in good health.

The chain carries TRBV7-2 and TRBJ1-5; TRBD1 aligns across 8 bases. CDR1 is SGHTA, CDR2 FQGNSA, per germline. Trimming at V came to 5 bases and at J to 3 bases, leaving 6 bases not matched to a gene. This CDR3 comprises 15 residues. The CDR3 sequence is CASSAGGRDNQPQHF. The CDR3 nucleotides are TGTGCCAGCAGCGCAGGGGGCAGGGACAATCAGCCCCAGCATTTT.

The V gene is TRBV6-5, the J gene TRBJ2-7, with 7 bases lining up with TRBD1. Germline assignment: CDR1 MNHEY and CDR2 SVGAGI. The junction had 11 bases not matched to a gene; V was cut back by 5 bases and J by 7 bases. The CDR3 extends over 14 amino acids. In DNA, the CDR3 is TGTGCCAGCAGTCTACAGGGGTATCAATCTGAGCAGTACTTC. It encodes CASSLQGYQSEQYF.

Comments on this clonotype: This may be a read error: a much more frequent sequence differs by one nucleotide. The chain links TRBV5-1 to TRBJ2-5; D gene ambiguous. The last part of the DNA fits TRBJ2-7 better; the J call may be wrong. Germline values: CDR1 SGHRS, CDR2 YFSETQ. The CDR3 loop spans 13 amino acids. The CDR3 DNA sequence: TGCGCCAGCAGCTGGGCACAGCAATACGAGCAGTACTTC. It codes for CASSWAQQYEQYF.

This chain connects TRBV29-1 to TRBJ2-7; D gene uncertain. V was shortened by 4 bases and J by 6 bases, with 13 bases between the two germline ends. Germline V gives CDR1 SQVTM, CDR2 ANQGSEA. This CDR3 is built from 12 residues. CDR3 residues: CSVGDVGSEQYF. The CDR3 bases are TGCAGCGTTGGGGATGTGGGGTCCGAGCAGTACTTC.

This clonotype is a singleton in its sample. The rearrangement joins TRBV5-5 to TRBJ2-1; 11 bases line up with TRBD2. CDR1 and CDR2 (germline): SGHKS, YYEKEE (reference sequence). With 3 bases clipped from V and 4 bases from J, the junction kept 6 bases outside the gene matches. The CDR3 loop spans 16 amino acids. The CDR3 reads CASSSLGTSGYNEQFF. The CDR3 DNA follows: TGTGCCAGCAGCTCGTTAGGGACTAGCGGTTACAATGAGCAGTTCTTC.

V usage is TRBV5-1 and J usage is TRBJ2-7, with 9 nucleotides matching TRBD1. V lost 0 bases to trimming and J lost 4 bases; unmatched junction nucleotides: 5. The CDR3 sequence is 15 residues long. Per germline, CDR1 SGHRS and CDR2 YFSETQ. CDR3 sequence: CASSLGPGQGYEQYF. In DNA, the CDR3 is TGCGCCAGCAGCTTGGGCCCGGGACAGGGTTACGAGCAGTACTTC.

This clonotype has only a few counts. V usage is TRBV20-1 and J usage is TRBJ2-1; 11 positions agree with TRBD2. From germline, CDR1 is DFQATT and CDR2 SNEGSKA (reference sequence). CDR3 length: 17 amino acids. V trimming: 4 bases; J trimming: 0 bases; junction bases outside the gene matches: 8. Written as DNA, the CDR3 is TGCAGTGCTATTGCTTTTAGCGGGAGGGCCTCCTACAATGAGCAGTTCTTC. This codes for CSAIAFSGRASYNEQFF.

J is TRBJ1-4 and V is TRBV14, with D maybe TRBD1 (5 bases). The length of the CDR3 is 15 residues. The V and J ends lost 2 bases and 8 bases respectively, with 15 bases between them. Germline CDR1 SGHDN, CDR2 FVKESK. CDR3 DNA: TGTGCCAGCAGCCAACTCGTCCGGGGGGACGAAAAACTGTTTTTT. Protein product: CASSQLVRGDEKLFF.